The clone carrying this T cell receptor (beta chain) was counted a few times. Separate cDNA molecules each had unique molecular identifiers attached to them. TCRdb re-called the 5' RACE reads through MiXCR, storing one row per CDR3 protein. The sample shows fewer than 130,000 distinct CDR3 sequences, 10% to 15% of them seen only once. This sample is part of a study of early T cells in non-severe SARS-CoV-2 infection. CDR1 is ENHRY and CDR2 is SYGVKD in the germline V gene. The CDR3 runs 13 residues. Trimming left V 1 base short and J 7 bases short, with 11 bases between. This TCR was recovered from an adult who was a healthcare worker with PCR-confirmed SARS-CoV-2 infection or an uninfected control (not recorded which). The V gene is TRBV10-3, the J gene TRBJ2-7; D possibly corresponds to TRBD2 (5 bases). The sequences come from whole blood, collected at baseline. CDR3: CAISELEGTEQYF. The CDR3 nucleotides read TGTGCCATCAGTGAGTTAGAGGGCACGGAGCAGTACTTC.